A single T cell receptor beta chain is shown here with its context. The data belong to a study of blood T cell repertoires in COVID-19. Across the whole study: Acute and convalescent COVID-19 specimens originated in the United States, Italy and Spain. The analysed material was cDNA or gDNA that came from T cells, B-cell-depleted T cells, or PBMCs.

The V and J ends lost 3 bases and 2 bases, in that order; junction bases with no gene match: 4. CDR1 and CDR2 from the germline V gene are LGHDT and YNNKEL (reference sequence). The length of the CDR3 is 15 residues. Authors' methods: It was from reference gene primer amplification that nucleated cell counts were estimated. Sequencing used immunoSEQ multiplex PCR; TCRdb keeps in-frame clones, though not all of them. V and J calls and clone size come straight from that table; D and trimming were deduced from the DNA. The table records some 41,000 clones, approximately 82% of them present only once. Sequenced input: peripheral blood. The genes are TRBV3-1 (or the pseudogene TRBV3-2) and TRBJ2-1; 7 bases are a match to TRBD1. The clonotype originates from an elderly woman with active or convalescent COVID-19. Written as DNA, the CDR3 is TGTGCCAGCAGCCAGACAGGGCATCCCTACAATGAGCAGTTCTTC. It translates to CASSQTGHPYNEQFF.